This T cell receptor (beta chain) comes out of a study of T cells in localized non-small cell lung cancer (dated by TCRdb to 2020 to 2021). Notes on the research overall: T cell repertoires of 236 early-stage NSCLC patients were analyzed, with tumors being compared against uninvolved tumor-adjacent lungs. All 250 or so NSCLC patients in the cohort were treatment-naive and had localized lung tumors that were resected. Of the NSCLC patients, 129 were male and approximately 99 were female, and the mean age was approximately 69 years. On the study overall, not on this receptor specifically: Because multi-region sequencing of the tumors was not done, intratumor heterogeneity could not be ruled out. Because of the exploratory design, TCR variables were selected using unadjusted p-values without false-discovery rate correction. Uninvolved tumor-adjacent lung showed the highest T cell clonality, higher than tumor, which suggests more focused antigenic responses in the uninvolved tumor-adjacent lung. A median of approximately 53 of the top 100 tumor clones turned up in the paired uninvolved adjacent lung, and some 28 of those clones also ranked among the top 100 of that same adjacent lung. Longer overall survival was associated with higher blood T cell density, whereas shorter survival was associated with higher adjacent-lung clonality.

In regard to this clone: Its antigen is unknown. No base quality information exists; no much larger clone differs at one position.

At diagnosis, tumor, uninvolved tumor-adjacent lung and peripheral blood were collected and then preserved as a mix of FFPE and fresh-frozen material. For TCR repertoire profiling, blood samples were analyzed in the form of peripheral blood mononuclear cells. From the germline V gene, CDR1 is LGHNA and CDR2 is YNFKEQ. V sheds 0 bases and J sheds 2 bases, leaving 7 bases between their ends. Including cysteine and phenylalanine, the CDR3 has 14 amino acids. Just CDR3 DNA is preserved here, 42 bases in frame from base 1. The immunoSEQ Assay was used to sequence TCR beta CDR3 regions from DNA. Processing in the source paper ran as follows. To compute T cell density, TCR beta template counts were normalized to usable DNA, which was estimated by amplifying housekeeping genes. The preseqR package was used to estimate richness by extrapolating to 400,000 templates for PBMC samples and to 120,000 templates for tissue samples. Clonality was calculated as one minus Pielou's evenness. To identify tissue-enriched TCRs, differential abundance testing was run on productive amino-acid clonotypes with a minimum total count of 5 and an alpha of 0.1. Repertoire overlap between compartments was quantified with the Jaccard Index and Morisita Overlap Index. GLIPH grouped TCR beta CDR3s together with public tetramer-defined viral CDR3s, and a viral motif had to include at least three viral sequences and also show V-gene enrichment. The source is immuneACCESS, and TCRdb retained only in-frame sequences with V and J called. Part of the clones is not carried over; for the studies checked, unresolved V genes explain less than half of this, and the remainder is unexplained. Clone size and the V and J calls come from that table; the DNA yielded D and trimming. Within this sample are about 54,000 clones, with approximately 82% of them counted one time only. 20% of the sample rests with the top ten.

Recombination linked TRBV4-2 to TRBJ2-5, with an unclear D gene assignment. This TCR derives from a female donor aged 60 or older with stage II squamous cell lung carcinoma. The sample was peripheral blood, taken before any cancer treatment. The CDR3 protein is CASSQESRQETQYF. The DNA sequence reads TGTGCCAGCAGCCAAGAGTCTAGGCAAGAGACCCAGTACTTC.